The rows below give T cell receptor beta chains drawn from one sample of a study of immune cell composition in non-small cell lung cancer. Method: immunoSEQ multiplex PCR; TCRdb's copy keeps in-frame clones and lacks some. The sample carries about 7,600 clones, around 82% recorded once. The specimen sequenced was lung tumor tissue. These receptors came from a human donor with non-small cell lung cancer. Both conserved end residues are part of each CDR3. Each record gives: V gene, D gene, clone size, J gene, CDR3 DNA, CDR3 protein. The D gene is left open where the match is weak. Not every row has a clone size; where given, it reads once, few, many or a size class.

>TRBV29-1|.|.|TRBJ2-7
TGCAGCGTGGGGACGCAAGCCTACGAGCAGTACTTC
CSVGTQAYEQYF
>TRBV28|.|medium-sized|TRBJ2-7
TGTGCCAGCAGTTTAGGGGCCCCCCCCGAGCAGTACTTC
CASSLGAPPEQYF
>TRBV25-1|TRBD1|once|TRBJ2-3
TGTGCCAGCAGTGAATCTAGGGGGCCGAACACAGATACGCAGTATTTT
CASSESRGPNTDTQYF
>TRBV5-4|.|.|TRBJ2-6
TGTGCCAGCAGCTTGGGTGGTCCAGGGGCCAACGTCCTGACTTTC
CASSLGGPGANVLTF
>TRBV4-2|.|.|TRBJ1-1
TGTGCCAGCAGCCGATCAGGGGCGGGCCACACTGAAGCTTTCTTT
CASSRSGAGHTEAFF
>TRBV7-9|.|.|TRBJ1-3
TGTGCCAGCAGACGGGACCGTTCCTCTGGAAACACCATATATTTT
CASRRDRSSGNTIYF
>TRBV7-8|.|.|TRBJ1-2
TGTGCCAGCAGCCCTACTTCCCTTCGGACGGAGTACTATGGCTACACCTTC
CASSPTSLRTEYYGYTF
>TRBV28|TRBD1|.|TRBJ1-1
TGTGCCAGCAGTTTTCCGGGACAGGGGTTTGAAGCTTTCTTT
CASSFPGQGFEAFF
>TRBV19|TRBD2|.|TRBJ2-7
TGTGCCAGTAGTTCCCTTACTAGCGGGGGGCCCTACGAGCAGTACTTC
CASSSLTSGGPYEQYF
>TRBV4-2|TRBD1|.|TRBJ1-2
TGTGCCAGCAGCCGACAGGGGTCCATCTATGGCTACACCTTC
CASSRQGSIYGYTF
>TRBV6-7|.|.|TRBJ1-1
TGTGCCAGCAGTCCCAGGACCGGGACCACTGAAGCTTTCTTT
CASSPRTGTTEAFF
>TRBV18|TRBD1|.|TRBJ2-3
TGTGCCAGCTCACCGGGACAGGGAGCAGATACGCAGTATTTT
CASSPGQGADTQYF
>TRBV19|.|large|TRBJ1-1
TGTGCCAGTAGTATTAGGGGGGGAGACACTGAAGCTTTCTTT
CASSIRGGDTEAFF
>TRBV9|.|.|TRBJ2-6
TGTGCCAGCAGCGACTCTGGGGCCAACGTCCTGACTTTC
CASSDSGANVLTF
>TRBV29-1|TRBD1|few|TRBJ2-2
TGCAGCGTCCTTGCGACAGGGGGCGTCAACACCGGGGAGCTGTTTTTT
CSVLATGGVNTGELFF
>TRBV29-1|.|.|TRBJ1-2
TGCAGCGTTACAGGGTCCAAGGAGGGCTACACCTTC
CSVTGSKEGYTF
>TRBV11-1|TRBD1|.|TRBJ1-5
TGTGCCAGCAGCTTAGGGACAGGCTATAGCAATCAGCCCCAGCATTTT
CASSLGTGYSNQPQHF
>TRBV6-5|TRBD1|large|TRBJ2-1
TGTGCCAGCAGTTCGACCCTGACAGGGGGAGTTGATGAGCAGTTCTTC
CASSSTLTGGVDEQFF
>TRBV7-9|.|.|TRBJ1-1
TGTGCCAGCAGCACCTTGGGGGGTGACACTGAAGCTTTCTTT
CASSTLGGDTEAFF
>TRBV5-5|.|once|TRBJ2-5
TGCGCCAGCAGCCAAGATGGGCAGGGACAAGAGACCCAGTACTTC
CASSQDGQGQETQYF
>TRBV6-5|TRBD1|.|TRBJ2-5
TGTGCCAGCAGTGAAGGGGACAGAAGAGAGACCCAGTACTTC
CASSEGDRRETQYF
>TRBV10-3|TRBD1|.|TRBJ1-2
TGTGCCATCAGTGAGTCGACAGGGGAAGATGGCTACACCTTC
CAISESTGEDGYTF